The 9 T cell receptor beta chains below all came from one sample that was sequenced in a study of neurological immune-mediated disorders. A single record per CDR3 protein comes from TCRdb applying MiXCR to the 5' RACE reads. The top ten hold 1.4% to 1.5% of the sample, which has some 48,000 distinct CDR3 sequences, 4.5% to 7% seen once. The sample comprised CD4+ T cells from blood. All receptors derive from a woman between 18 and 29 years old with multiple sclerosis.

Written as DNA, the CDR3 is TGTGCCTGGTCCCGTAAGGGGGCCAAAAACATTCAGTACTTC. It codes for CAWSRKGAKNIQYF. The chain joins TRBV30 to TRBJ2-4; D might be TRBD1 (5 bases). V lost 5 bases and J lost 1, with 12 bases in between. Germline CDR1 reads GTSNPN; CDR2 reads SVGIG (reference sequence). The CDR3 spans 14 residues. The full variable domain, with the rest looked up from reference TRBV30 and TRBJ2-4, is SQTIHQWPATLVQPVGSPLSLECTVEGTSNPNLYWYRQAAGRGLQLLFYSVGIGQISSEVPQNLSASRPQDRQFILSSKKLLLSDSGFYLCAWSRKGAKNIQYFGAGTRLSVL.

This clonotype was counted a few times. The chain links TRBV10-3 to TRBJ2-3; 11 bases fit TRBD2. This CDR3 has 15 amino acids. V shed 3 bases, J shed 2 bases, and the junction held 1 base outside the gene matches. The germline CDR1 and CDR2 sequences are ENHRY and SYGVKD. CDR3 in amino acids: CAISELAGDTDTQYF. The CDR3 region has the DNA TGTGCCATCAGTGAACTAGCGGGAGACACAGATACGCAGTATTTT.

This clonotype came up many times. CDR3 sequence: CASSSLAGSSYNEQFF. The CDR3 DNA sequence: TGCGCCAGCAGCTCGTTAGCGGGGAGCTCCTACAATGAGCAGTTCTTC. The gene calls are TRBV5-1 and TRBJ2-1; 8 bases agree with TRBD2. V shed 3 bases and J 0 bases; nucleotides not matched to a gene: 5. The CDR3 is made up of 16 amino acids. Germline-derived CDR1 and CDR2 are SGHRS and YFSETQ.

This clonotype is labeled as medium-sized. The CDR3 sequence: CSVRANTEAFF. The CDR3 nucleotides are TGCAGCGTTCGGGCAAACACTGAAGCTTTCTTT. The chain uses TRBV29-1 and TRBJ1-1; no clear D. Germline lookup yields CDR1 SQVTM and CDR2 ANQGSEA. Trimming pared 5 bases from V and 2 bases from J, leaving 6 bases between. The CDR3 spans 11 residues.

This clonotype counts as medium-sized (0.01 to 0.1%). The chain is built from TRBV10-3 and TRBJ1-1, with D perhaps matching TRBD1 (5 bases). The germline V gene has CDR1 ENHRY and CDR2 SYGVKD. The CDR3 contains 11 residues. Trimming took off 6 bases at V and 8 bases at J, with 10 bases between the two ends. Written as DNA, the CDR3 is TGTGCCATCAGGCGGGACGGAGAAGCTTTCTTT. Translated, it gives CAIRRDGEAFF.

This clonotype was observed at least ten times. The V call is TRBV20-1, the J call TRBJ1-5, with TRBD1 identical over 9 bases. Trimming cost V 5 bases and J 4 bases; bases outside gene matches: 6. The CDR3 consists of 14 residues. Germline V gives CDR1 DFQATT, CDR2 SNEGSKA (reference sequence). The CDR3 sequence is CSAGGTGRNQPQHF. CDR3 bases: TGCAGTGCTGGCGGGACAGGGAGGAATCAGCCCCAGCATTTT.

This clonotype came up many times. This rearrangement joins TRBV28 to TRBJ2-3, with 9 bases identical to TRBD2. The CDR3 runs to 16 residues. Losses at the gene ends were 7 bases for V and 4 bases for J; bases not matched to a gene: 12. Germline V lookup: CDR1 MDHEN, CDR2 SYDVKM. CDR3 sequence reads: CASMSGGGVHADTQYF. In DNA, the CDR3 is TGTGCCAGCATGTCAGGCGGGGGGGTTCATGCAGATACGCAGTATTTT.

Many counts were recorded for this clonotype. The V call is TRBV28, the J call TRBJ2-2; D not resolved. CDR1 and CDR2 from the germline V gene are MDHEN and SYDVKM. Trimming cost V 8 bases and J 7 bases, with 11 bases left between them. The CDR3 extends over 12 amino acids. For the CDR3, the DNA is TGTGCCAGCCGGGTCGCGATCGGGGAGCTGTTTTTT. Translated: CASRVAIGELFF.

Ten or more counts support this clonotype. This sequence joins TRBV3-1 and TRBJ2-3; 12 nucleotides align to TRBD2. CDR1 and CDR2 from the germline V gene are LGHDT and YNNKEL (reference sequence). The CDR3 is 16 amino acids. V lost 5 bases and J lost 4; bases outside the gene matches: 7. The DNA for the CDR3 is TGTGCCAGCAGCGGCCGACTAGCGGGAGTTTCAGATACGCAGTATTTT. Its protein product is CASSGRLAGVSDTQYF.